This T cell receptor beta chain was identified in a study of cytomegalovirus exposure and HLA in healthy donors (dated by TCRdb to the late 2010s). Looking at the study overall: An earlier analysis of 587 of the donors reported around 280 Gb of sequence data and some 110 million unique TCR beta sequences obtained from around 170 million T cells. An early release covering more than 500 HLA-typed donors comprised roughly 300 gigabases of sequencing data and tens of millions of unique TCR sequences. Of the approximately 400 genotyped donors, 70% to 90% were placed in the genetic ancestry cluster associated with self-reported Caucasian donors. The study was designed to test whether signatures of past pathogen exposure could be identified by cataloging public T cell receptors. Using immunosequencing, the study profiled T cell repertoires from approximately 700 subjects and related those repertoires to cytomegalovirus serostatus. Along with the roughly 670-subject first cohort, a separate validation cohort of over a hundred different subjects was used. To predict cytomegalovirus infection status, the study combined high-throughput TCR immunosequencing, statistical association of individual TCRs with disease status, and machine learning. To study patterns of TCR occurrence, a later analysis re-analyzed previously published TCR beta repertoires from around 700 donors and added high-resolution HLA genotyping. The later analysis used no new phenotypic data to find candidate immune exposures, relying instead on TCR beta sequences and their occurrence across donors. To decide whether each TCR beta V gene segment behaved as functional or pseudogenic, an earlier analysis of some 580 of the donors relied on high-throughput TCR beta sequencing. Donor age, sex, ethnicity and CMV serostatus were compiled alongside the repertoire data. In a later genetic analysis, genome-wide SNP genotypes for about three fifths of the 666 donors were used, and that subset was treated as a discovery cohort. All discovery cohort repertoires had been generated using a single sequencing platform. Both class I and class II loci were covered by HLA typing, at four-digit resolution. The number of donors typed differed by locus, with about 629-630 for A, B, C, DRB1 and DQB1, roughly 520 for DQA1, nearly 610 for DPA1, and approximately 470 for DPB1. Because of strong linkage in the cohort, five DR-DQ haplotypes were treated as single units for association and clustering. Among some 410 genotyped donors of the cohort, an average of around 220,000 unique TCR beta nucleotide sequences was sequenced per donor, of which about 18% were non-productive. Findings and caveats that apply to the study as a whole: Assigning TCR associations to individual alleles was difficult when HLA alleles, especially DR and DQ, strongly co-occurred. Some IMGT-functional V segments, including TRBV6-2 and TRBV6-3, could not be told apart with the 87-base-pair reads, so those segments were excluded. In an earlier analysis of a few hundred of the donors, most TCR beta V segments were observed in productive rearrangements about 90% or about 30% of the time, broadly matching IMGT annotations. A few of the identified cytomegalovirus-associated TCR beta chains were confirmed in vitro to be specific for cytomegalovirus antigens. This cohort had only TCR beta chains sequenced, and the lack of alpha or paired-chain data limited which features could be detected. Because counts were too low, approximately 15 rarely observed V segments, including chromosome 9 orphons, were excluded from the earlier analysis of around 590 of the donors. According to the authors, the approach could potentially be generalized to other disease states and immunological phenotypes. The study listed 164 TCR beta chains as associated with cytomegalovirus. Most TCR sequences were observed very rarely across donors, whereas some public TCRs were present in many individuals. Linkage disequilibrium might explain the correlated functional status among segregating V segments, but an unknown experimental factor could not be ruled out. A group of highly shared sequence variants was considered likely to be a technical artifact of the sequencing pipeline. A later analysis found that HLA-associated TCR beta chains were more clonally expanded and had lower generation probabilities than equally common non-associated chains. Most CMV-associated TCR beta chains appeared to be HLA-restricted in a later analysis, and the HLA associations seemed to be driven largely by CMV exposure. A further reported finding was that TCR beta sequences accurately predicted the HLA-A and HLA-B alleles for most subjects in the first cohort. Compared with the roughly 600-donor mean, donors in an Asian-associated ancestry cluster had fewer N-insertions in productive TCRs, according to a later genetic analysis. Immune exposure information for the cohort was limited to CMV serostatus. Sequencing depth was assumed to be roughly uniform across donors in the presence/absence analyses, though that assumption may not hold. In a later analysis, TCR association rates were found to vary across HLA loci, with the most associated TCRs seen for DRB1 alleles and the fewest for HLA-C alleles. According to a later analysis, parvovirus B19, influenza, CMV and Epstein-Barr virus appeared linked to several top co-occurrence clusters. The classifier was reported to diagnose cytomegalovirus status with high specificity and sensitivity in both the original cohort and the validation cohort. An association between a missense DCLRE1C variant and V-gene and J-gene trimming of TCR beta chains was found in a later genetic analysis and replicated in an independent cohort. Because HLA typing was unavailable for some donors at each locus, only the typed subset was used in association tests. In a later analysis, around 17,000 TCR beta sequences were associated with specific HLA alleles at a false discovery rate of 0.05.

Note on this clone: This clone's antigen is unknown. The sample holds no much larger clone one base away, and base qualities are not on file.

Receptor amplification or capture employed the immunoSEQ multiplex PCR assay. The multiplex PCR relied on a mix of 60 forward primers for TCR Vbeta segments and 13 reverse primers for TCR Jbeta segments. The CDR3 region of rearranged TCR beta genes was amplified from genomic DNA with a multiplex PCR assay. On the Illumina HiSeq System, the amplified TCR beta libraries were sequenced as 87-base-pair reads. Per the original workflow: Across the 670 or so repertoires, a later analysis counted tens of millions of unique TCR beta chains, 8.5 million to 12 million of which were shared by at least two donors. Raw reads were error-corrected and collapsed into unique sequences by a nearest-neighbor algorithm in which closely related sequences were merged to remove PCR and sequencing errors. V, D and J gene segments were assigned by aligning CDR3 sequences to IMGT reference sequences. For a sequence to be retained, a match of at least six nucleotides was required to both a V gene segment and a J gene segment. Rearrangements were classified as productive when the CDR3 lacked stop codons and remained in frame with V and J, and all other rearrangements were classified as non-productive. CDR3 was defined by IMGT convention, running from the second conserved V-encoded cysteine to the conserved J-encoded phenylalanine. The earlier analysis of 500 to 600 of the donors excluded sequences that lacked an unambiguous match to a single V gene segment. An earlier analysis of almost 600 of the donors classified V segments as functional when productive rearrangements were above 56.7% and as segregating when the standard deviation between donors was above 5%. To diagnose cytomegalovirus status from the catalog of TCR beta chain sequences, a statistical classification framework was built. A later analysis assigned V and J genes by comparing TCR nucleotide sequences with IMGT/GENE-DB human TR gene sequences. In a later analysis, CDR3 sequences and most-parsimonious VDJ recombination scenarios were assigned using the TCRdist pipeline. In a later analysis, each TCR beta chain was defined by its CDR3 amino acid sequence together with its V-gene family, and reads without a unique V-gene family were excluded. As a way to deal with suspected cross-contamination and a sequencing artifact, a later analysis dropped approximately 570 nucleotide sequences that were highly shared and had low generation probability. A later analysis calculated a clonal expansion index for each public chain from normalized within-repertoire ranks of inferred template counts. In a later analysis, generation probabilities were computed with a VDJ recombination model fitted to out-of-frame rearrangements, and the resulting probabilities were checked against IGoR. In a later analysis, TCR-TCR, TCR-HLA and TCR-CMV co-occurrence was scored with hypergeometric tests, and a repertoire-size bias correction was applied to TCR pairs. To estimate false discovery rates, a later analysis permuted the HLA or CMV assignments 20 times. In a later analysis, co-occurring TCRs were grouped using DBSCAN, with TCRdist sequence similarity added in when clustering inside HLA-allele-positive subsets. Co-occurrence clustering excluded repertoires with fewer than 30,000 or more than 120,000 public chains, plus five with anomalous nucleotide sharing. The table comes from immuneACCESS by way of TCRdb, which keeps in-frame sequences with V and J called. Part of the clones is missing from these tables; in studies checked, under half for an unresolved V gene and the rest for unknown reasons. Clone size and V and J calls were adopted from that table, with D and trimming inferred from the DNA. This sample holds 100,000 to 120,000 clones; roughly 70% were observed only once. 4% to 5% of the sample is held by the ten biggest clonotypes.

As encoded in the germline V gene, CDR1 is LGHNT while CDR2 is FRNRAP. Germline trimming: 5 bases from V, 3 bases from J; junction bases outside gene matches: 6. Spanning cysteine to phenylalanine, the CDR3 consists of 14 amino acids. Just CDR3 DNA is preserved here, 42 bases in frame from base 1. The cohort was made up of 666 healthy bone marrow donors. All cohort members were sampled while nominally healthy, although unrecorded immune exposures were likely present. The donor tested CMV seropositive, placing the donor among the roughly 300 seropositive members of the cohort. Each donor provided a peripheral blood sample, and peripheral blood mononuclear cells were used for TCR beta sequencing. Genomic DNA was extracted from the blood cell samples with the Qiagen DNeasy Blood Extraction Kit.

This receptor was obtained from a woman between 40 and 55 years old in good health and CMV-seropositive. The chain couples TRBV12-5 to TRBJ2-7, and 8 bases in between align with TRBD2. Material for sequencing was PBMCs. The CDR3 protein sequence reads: CASGDAAGVYEQYF. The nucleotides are TGTGCTAGTGGTGACGCAGCGGGAGTCTACGAGCAGTACTTC.